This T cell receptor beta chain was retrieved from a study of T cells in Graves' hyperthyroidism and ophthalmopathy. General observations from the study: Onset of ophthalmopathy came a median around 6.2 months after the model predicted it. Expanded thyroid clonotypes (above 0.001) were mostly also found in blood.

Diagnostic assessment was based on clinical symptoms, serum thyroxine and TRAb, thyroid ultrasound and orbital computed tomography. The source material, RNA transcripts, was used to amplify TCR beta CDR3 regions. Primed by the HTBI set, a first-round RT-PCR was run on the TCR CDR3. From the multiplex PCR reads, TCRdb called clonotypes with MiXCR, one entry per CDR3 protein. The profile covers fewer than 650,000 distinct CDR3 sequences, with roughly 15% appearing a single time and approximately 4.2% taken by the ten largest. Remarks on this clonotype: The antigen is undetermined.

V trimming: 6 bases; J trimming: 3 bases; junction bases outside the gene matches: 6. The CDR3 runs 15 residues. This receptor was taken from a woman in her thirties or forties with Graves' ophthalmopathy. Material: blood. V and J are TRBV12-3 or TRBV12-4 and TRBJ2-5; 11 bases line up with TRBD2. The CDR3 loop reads CASSPGLAEKETQYF. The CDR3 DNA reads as TGTGCCAGCAGCCCGGGACTAGCGGAGAAAGAGACCCAGTACTTC.